A selection of T cell receptor beta chains follows, all from one sample in a study of CD8 T cells in ankylosing spondylitis. From the 5' RACE reads, TCRdb called clonotypes with MiXCR, one entry per CDR3 protein. This table holds 230,000 or so distinct CDR3 sequences, approximately 24% found once. Sequenced: blood, either unsorted or a sorted T cell fraction (not recorded which). Source of these receptors: a male donor with ankylosing spondylitis or in good health (not recorded which). Both conserved end residues are part of each CDR3. The order of the fields is V gene, J gene, clone size, D gene, CDR3 protein, CDR3 DNA. D genes are given only for firm matches. Part of the rows lack a size; the others show once, few, many or a class for expanded clones.

v_gene: TRBV12-3/TRBV12-4
j_gene: TRBJ1-5
abundance: .
d_gene: TRBD1
CDR3aa: CASTSRETGGQPQHF
CDR3nt: TGTGCCAGCACCTCCCGGGAGACAGGGGGTCAGCCCCAGCATTTT

v_gene: TRBV10-3
j_gene: TRBJ2-3
abundance: .
d_gene: TRBD1
CDR3aa: CAIRGTDTDTQYF
CDR3nt: TGTGCCATCAGGGGGACAGACACAGATACGCAGTATTTT

v_gene: TRBV5-1
j_gene: TRBJ2-1
abundance: few
d_gene: .
CDR3aa: CATRPTATSYNEQFF
CDR3nt: TGCGCCACCAGACCGACAGCAACCTCCTACAATGAGCAGTTCTTC

v_gene: TRBV7-9
j_gene: TRBJ2-1
abundance: few
d_gene: .
CDR3aa: CASSLSEGVNEQFF
CDR3nt: TGTGCCAGCAGCTTAAGCGAAGGGGTTAATGAGCAGTTCTTC

v_gene: TRBV7-9
j_gene: TRBJ2-3
abundance: many
d_gene: .
CDR3aa: CASRSGTSHTQYF
CDR3nt: TGTGCCAGCAGATCCGGGACATCGCATACGCAGTATTTT

v_gene: TRBV20-1
j_gene: TRBJ2-2
abundance: many
d_gene: TRBD2
CDR3aa: CSAPSSGDITGELFF
CDR3nt: TGCAGTGCCCCGTCTAGCGGGGACATCACCGGGGAGCTGTTTTTT

v_gene: TRBV24-1
j_gene: TRBJ2-3
abundance: .
d_gene: TRBD1
CDR3aa: CATSEFDRGRDTQYF
CDR3nt: TGTGCCACCAGTGAATTTGACAGGGGTCGAGATACGCAGTATTTT

v_gene: TRBV29-1
j_gene: TRBJ2-1
abundance: .
d_gene: TRBD2
CDR3aa: CSVTSGGPRNEQFF
CDR3nt: TGCAGCGTGACTAGCGGGGGGCCTAGGAATGAGCAGTTCTTC

v_gene: TRBV24-1
j_gene: TRBJ2-1
abundance: many
d_gene: TRBD1
CDR3aa: CATSDSGYEITGGSYNEQFF
CDR3nt: TGTGCCACCAGTGATTCCGGCTATGAAATAACAGGGGGCTCCTACAATGAGCAGTTCTTC

v_gene: TRBV2
j_gene: TRBJ2-3
abundance: many
d_gene: .
CDR3aa: CASSTDTDTQYF
CDR3nt: TGTGCCAGCAGTACAGACACAGATACGCAGTATTTT

v_gene: TRBV29-1
j_gene: TRBJ2-1
abundance: few
d_gene: .
CDR3aa: CSVEAERRGGVRASNEQFF
CDR3nt: TGCAGCGTTGAAGCGGAGCGCCGAGGGGGGGTAAGGGCTAGTAATGAGCAGTTCTTC

v_gene: TRBV20-1
j_gene: TRBJ1-5
abundance: few
d_gene: .
CDR3aa: CSALGVYSNQPQHF
CDR3nt: TGCAGTGCCTTAGGGGTCTATAGCAATCAGCCCCAGCATTTT

v_gene: TRBV20-1
j_gene: TRBJ1-4
abundance: .
d_gene: .
CDR3aa: CSARDSRDQKLFF
CDR3nt: TGCAGTGCTAGAGATTCCAGGGACCAAAAACTGTTTTTT

v_gene: TRBV20-1
j_gene: TRBJ2-1
abundance: .
d_gene: TRBD2
CDR3aa: CSARALAGLSYNEQFF
CDR3nt: TGCAGTGCTAGGGCACTAGCGGGGCTGTCCTACAATGAGCAGTTCTTC

v_gene: TRBV4-1
j_gene: TRBJ1-1
abundance: many
d_gene: .
CDR3aa: CASSPVLARLMNTEAFF
CDR3nt: TGCGCCAGCAGCCCCGTGTTAGCTCGCCTCATGAACACTGAAGCTTTCTTT

v_gene: TRBV10-3
j_gene: TRBJ2-5
abundance: many
d_gene: .
CDR3aa: CAISVGGKETQYF
CDR3nt: TGTGCCATCAGTGTAGGAGGAAAAGAGACCCAGTACTTC

v_gene: TRBV12-3/TRBV12-4
j_gene: TRBJ1-3
abundance: many
d_gene: .
CDR3aa: CASSPPLGNTIYF
CDR3nt: TGTGCCAGCAGCCCCCCCCTCGGAAACACCATATATTTT

v_gene: TRBV6-5
j_gene: TRBJ2-1
abundance: .
d_gene: .
CDR3aa: CASSYSMDPEDEQFF
CDR3nt: TGTGCCAGCAGTTACTCGATGGATCCCGAGGATGAGCAGTTCTTC

v_gene: TRBV10-3
j_gene: TRBJ2-5
abundance: few
d_gene: .
CDR3aa: CAISAVGGLTETQYF
CDR3nt: TGTGCCATCAGTGCGGTGGGGGGGCTTACAGAGACCCAGTACTTC

v_gene: TRBV4-2
j_gene: TRBJ2-1
abundance: many
d_gene: .
CDR3aa: CASSQAGDEQFF
CDR3nt: TGTGCCAGCAGCCAAGCGGGGGATGAGCAGTTCTTC

v_gene: TRBV20-1
j_gene: TRBJ1-6
abundance: many
d_gene: .
CDR3aa: CSASPRTASSYNSPLHF
CDR3nt: TGCAGTGCTAGCCCGAGGACAGCCAGCTCCTATAATTCACCCCTCCACTTT

v_gene: TRBV29-1
j_gene: TRBJ2-3
abundance: .
d_gene: .
CDR3aa: CSVIPGTPSTDTQYF
CDR3nt: TGCAGCGTCATTCCCGGGACTCCTAGCACAGATACGCAGTATTTT

v_gene: TRBV6-1
j_gene: TRBJ2-6
abundance: .
d_gene: .
CDR3aa: CASTNGGPTETSGANVLTF
CDR3nt: TGTGCCAGCACCAACGGGGGGCCGACAGAAACCTCTGGGGCCAACGTCCTGACTTTC

v_gene: TRBV5-1
j_gene: TRBJ2-3
abundance: many
d_gene: .
CDR3aa: CASSADRPTDTQYF
CDR3nt: TGCGCCAGCAGCGCGGACCGCCCGACAGATACGCAGTATTTT

v_gene: TRBV20-1
j_gene: TRBJ1-4
abundance: many
d_gene: TRBD1
CDR3aa: CSAPRDRDEKLFF
CDR3nt: TGCAGTGCACCCCGGGACAGGGATGAAAAACTGTTTTTT

v_gene: TRBV3-1
j_gene: TRBJ2-1
abundance: .
d_gene: .
CDR3aa: CASSQMFNEQFF
CDR3nt: TGTGCCAGCAGCCAGATGTTCAATGAGCAGTTCTTC

v_gene: TRBV7-9
j_gene: TRBJ2-1
abundance: .
d_gene: .
CDR3aa: CASSLQGSKQFF
CDR3nt: TGTGCCAGCAGCTTACAGGGGTCTAAGCAGTTCTTC

v_gene: TRBV5-1
j_gene: TRBJ2-2
abundance: many
d_gene: TRBD2
CDR3aa: CASSTLAGGMNTGELFF
CDR3nt: TGCGCCAGCAGCACACTAGCGGGGGGAATGAACACCGGGGAGCTGTTTTTT

v_gene: TRBV6-8
j_gene: TRBJ2-2
abundance: few
d_gene: .
CDR3aa: CASRYQQVNTGELFF
CDR3nt: TGTGCCAGCAGATATCAACAGGTTAACACCGGGGAGCTGTTTTTT

v_gene: TRBV11-3
j_gene: TRBJ2-3
abundance: .
d_gene: .
CDR3aa: CASSYPRGLGGTDTQYF
CDR3nt: TGTGCCAGCAGCTACCCCCGGGGCCTAGGGGGCACAGATACGCAGTATTTT

v_gene: TRBV20-1
j_gene: TRBJ2-1
abundance: many
d_gene: .
CDR3aa: CSARVGMINEQFF
CDR3nt: TGCAGTGCTAGAGTAGGGATGATAAATGAGCAGTTCTTC

v_gene: TRBV10-2
j_gene: TRBJ1-1
abundance: many
d_gene: .
CDR3aa: CASSESRRQVNTEAFF
CDR3nt: TGCGCCAGCAGTGAGTCCCGGAGACAGGTGAACACTGAAGCTTTCTTT

v_gene: TRBV12-3/TRBV12-4
j_gene: TRBJ2-3
abundance: many
d_gene: .
CDR3aa: CASSSTGASTDTQYF
CDR3nt: TGTGCCAGCAGTTCCACGGGGGCCAGCACAGATACGCAGTATTTT

v_gene: TRBV5-6
j_gene: TRBJ1-4
abundance: many
d_gene: .
CDR3aa: CASSARQVGEKLFF
CDR3nt: TGTGCCAGCAGCGCCCGACAGGTTGGGGAAAAACTGTTTTTT

v_gene: TRBV20-1
j_gene: TRBJ1-6
abundance: few
d_gene: TRBD1
CDR3aa: CSARKAGDSSLTLHF
CDR3nt: TGCAGTGCTAGGAAAGCCGGGGACAGTTCATTAACCCTCCACTTT

v_gene: TRBV12-3/TRBV12-4
j_gene: TRBJ1-4
abundance: .
d_gene: .
CDR3aa: CASSSEINEKLFF
CDR3nt: TGTGCCAGCAGTTCCGAGATTAATGAAAAACTGTTTTTT

v_gene: TRBV6-1
j_gene: TRBJ2-7
abundance: few
d_gene: .
CDR3aa: CASTQKTMDGQYF
CDR3nt: TGTGCCAGCACCCAAAAGACAATGGACGGGCAGTACTTC

v_gene: TRBV12-3/TRBV12-4
j_gene: TRBJ2-2
abundance: many
d_gene: .
CDR3aa: CASTATDTGELFF
CDR3nt: TGTGCCAGCACCGCGACGGACACCGGGGAGCTGTTTTTT

v_gene: TRBV12-3/TRBV12-4
j_gene: TRBJ1-4
abundance: .
d_gene: .
CDR3aa: CASSLVTGTNEKLFF
CDR3nt: TGTGCCAGCAGTTTAGTGACGGGGACTAATGAAAAACTGTTTTTT

v_gene: TRBV10-3
j_gene: TRBJ2-7
abundance: few
d_gene: TRBD2
CDR3aa: CATLQLTSGGSEQYF
CDR3nt: TGTGCCACCCTCCAATTGACTAGCGGGGGCTCCGAGCAGTACTTC

v_gene: TRBV20-1
j_gene: TRBJ2-7
abundance: few
d_gene: .
CDR3aa: CSASRGPSSYEQYF
CDR3nt: TGCAGTGCTAGTCGGGGGCCGAGCTCCTACGAGCAGTACTTC

v_gene: TRBV5-7
j_gene: TRBJ2-6
abundance: few
d_gene: TRBD1
CDR3aa: CASSDRDRGTSGANVLTF
CDR3nt: TGTGCCAGCAGCGACCGGGACAGGGGGACCTCTGGGGCCAACGTCCTGACTTTC

v_gene: TRBV7-2
j_gene: TRBJ1-5
abundance: many
d_gene: .
CDR3aa: CASSLKGGHSNQPQHF
CDR3nt: TGTGCCAGCAGCTTAAAGGGAGGCCATAGCAATCAGCCCCAGCATTTT

v_gene: TRBV18
j_gene: TRBJ2-7
abundance: .
d_gene: .
CDR3aa: CASSPTRTASSYEQYF
CDR3nt: TGTGCCAGCTCACCGACTCGGACAGCAAGCTCCTACGAGCAGTACTTC

v_gene: TRBV6-5
j_gene: TRBJ1-1
abundance: .
d_gene: .
CDR3aa: CASSIGTKRMDTEAFF
CDR3nt: TGTGCCAGCAGCATCGGGACCAAAAGAATGGACACTGAAGCTTTCTTT

v_gene: TRBV6-5
j_gene: TRBJ2-3
abundance: .
d_gene: .
CDR3aa: CASSYSRVASTDTQYF
CDR3nt: TGTGCCAGCAGTTACTCGAGAGTAGCATCCACAGATACGCAGTATTTT

v_gene: TRBV6-1
j_gene: TRBJ1-5
abundance: .
d_gene: .
CDR3aa: CASISGNSNQPQHF
CDR3nt: TGTGCCAGCATCTCAGGTAATAGCAATCAGCCCCAGCATTTT

v_gene: TRBV12-3/TRBV12-4
j_gene: TRBJ2-1
abundance: once
d_gene: TRBD1
CDR3aa: CASRSDRGEVFF
CDR3nt: TGTGCCAGCAGATCGGACAGGGGTGAGGTGTTCTTC

v_gene: TRBV12-3/TRBV12-4
j_gene: TRBJ2-5
abundance: .
d_gene: TRBD2
CDR3aa: CASSSHRGGQETQYF
CDR3nt: TGTGCCAGCAGTTCCCACCGGGGGGGACAAGAGACCCAGTACTTC

v_gene: TRBV20-1
j_gene: TRBJ2-1
abundance: many
d_gene: TRBD2
CDR3aa: CSAQTSGGASYNEQFF
CDR3nt: TGCAGTGCGCAGACTAGCGGGGGGGCGTCCTACAATGAGCAGTTCTTC

v_gene: TRBV10-3
j_gene: TRBJ2-1
abundance: few
d_gene: .
CDR3aa: CAISGTRADNEQFF
CDR3nt: TGTGCCATCAGTGGTACACGGGCGGACAATGAGCAGTTCTTC